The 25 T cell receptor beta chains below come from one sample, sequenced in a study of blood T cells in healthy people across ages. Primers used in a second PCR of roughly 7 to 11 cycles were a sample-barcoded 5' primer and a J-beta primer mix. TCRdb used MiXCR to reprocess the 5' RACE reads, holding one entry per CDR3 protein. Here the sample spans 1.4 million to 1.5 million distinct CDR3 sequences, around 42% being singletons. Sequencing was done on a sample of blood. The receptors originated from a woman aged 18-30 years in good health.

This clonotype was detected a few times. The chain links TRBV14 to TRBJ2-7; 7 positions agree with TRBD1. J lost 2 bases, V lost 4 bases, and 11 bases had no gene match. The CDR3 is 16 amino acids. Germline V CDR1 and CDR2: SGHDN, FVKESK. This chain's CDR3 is CASSPSPGQLPYEQYF. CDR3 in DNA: TGTGCCAGCAGCCCGAGCCCGGGACAGTTACCCTACGAGCAGTACTTC.

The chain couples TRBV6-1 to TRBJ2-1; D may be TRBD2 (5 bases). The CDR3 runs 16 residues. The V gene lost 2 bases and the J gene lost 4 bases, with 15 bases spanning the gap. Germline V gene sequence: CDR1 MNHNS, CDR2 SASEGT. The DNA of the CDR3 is TGTGCCAGCAGTGAACTAGCCCCCGGAGTTTACAATGAGCAGTTCTTC. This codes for CASSELAPGVYNEQFF.

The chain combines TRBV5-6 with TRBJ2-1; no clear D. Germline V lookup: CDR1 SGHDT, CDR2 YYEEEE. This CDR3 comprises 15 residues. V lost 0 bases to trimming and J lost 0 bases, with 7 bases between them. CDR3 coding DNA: TGTGCCAGCAGCTTGGGTCAGGTCTCCTACAATGAGCAGTTCTTC. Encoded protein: CASSLGQVSYNEQFF. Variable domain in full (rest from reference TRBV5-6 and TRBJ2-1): DAGVTQSPTHLIKTRGQQVTLRCSPKSGHDTVSWYQQALGQGPQFIFQYYEEEERQRGNFPDRFSGHQFPNYSSELNVNALLLGDSALYLCASSLGQVSYNEQFFGPGTRLTVL.

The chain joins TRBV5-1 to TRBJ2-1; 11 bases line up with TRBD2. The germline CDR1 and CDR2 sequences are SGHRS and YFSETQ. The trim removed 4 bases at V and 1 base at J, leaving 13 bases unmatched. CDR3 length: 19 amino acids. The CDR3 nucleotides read TGCGCCAGCAGCCCGACCGGGACTAGCGGACGATTATCCTACAATGAGCAGTTCTTC. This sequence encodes CASSPTGTSGRLSYNEQFF.

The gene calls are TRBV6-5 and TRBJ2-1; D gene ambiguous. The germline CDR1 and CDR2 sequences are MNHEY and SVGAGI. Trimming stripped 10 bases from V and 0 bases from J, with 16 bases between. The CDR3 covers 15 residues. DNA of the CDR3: TGTGCCACGCACGAAGGGTACAGCTCCTACAATGAGCAGTTCTTC. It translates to CATHEGYSSYNEQFF.

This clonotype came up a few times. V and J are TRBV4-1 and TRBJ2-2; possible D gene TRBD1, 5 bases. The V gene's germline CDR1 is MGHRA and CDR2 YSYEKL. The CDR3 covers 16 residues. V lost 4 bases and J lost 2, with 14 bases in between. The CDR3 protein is CASSPLGQDNTGELFF. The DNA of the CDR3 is TGCGCCAGCAGCCCGTTGGGGCAGGACAACACCGGGGAGCTGTTTTTT.

CDR3 loop: CASSVAGSGSYEQYF. CDR3 nucleotides: TGTGCCAGCAGCGTAGCTGGTAGCGGGAGCTACGAGCAGTACTTC. This chain joins TRBV9 and TRBJ2-7, with 9 positions matching TRBD2. The germline gives CDR1 SGDLS, CDR2 YYNGEE. With V trimmed by 0 bases and J by 3 bases, 4 bases remained unmatched. This CDR3 comprises 15 residues. Variable domain in full (rest from reference TRBV9 and TRBJ2-7): DSGVTQTPKHLITATGQRVTLRCSPRSGDLSVYWYQQSLDQGLQFLIQYYNGEERAKGNILERFSAQQFPDLHSELNLSSLELGDSALYFCASSVAGSGSYEQYFGPGTRLTVT.

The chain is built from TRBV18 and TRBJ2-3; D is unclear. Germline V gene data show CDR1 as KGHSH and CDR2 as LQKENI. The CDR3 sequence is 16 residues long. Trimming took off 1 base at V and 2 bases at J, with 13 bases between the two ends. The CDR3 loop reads CASSPLSDPNTDTQYF. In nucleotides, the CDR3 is TGTGCCAGCTCACCACTGTCAGACCCCAACACAGATACGCAGTATTTT.

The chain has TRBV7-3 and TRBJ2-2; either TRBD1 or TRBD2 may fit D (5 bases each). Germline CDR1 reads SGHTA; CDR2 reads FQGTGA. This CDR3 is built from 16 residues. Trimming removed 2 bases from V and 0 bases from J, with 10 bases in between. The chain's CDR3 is CASSLERGPNTGELFF. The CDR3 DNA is TGTGCCAGCAGCTTAGAAAGGGGACCGAACACCGGGGAGCTGTTTTTT.

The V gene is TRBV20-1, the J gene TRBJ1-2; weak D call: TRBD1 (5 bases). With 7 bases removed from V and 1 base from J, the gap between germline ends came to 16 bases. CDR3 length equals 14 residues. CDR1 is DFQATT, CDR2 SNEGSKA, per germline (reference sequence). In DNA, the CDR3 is TGCAGTGGAGGCGAGGGGTTAGGTAACTATGGCTACACCTTC. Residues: CSGGEGLGNYGYTF.

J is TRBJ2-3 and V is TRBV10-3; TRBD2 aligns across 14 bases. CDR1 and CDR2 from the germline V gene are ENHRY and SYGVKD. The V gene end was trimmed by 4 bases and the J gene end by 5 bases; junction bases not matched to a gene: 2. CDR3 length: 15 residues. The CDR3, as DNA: TGTGCCATCAGTGGACTAGCGGGAGGGCAAGATACGCAGTATTTT. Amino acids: CAISGLAGGQDTQYF.

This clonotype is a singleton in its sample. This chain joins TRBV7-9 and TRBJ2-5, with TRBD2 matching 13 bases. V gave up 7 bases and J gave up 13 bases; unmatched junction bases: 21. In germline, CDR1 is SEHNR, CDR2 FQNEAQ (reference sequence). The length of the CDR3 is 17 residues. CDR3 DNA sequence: TGTGCCAGCACCGCAGGCGCCTGGACTAGCGGGAGTTTTCAAGGGTACTTC. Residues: CASTAGAWTSGSFQGYF.

The CDR3 protein is CSASKDRPQETQYF. CDR3 DNA: TGCAGTGCTTCAAAGGACAGGCCCCAAGAGACCCAGTACTTC. The J gene is TRBJ2-5, the V gene TRBV20-1, with 7 bases identical to TRBD1. This CDR3 region has 14 residues. The V gene end was trimmed by 5 bases and the J gene end by 1 base; junction bases not matched to a gene: 7. The germline V gene has CDR1 DFQATT and CDR2 SNEGSKA (reference sequence).

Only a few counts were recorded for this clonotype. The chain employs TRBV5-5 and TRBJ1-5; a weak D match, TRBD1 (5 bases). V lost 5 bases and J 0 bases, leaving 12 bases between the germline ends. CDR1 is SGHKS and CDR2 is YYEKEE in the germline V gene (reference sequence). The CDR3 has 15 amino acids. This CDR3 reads CASSFDSLSNQPQHF. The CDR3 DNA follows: TGTGCCAGCAGTTTTGACAGCCTTAGCAATCAGCCCCAGCATTTT.

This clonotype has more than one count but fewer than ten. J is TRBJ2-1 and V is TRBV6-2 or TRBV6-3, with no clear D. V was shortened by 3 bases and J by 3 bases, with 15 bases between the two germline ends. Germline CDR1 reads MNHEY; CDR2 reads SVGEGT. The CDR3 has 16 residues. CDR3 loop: CASSYVRSKGYNEQFF. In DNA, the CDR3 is TGTGCCAGCAGTTATGTGCGGAGCAAGGGCTACAATGAGCAGTTCTTC.

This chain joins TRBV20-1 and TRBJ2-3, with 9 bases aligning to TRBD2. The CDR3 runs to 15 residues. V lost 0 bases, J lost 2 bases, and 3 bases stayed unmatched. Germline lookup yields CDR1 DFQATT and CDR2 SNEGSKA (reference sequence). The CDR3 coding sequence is TGCAGTGCTAGAGATAGCGGGAGACCCACAGATACGCAGTATTTT. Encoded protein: CSARDSGRPTDTQYF.

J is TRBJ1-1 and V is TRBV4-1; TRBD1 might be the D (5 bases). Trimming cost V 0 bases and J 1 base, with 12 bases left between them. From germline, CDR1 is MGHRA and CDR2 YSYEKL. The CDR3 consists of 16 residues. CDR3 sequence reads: CASSQEEGRRNTEAFF. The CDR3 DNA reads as TGCGCCAGCAGCCAAGAGGAGGGGCGGAGGAACACTGAAGCTTTCTTT.

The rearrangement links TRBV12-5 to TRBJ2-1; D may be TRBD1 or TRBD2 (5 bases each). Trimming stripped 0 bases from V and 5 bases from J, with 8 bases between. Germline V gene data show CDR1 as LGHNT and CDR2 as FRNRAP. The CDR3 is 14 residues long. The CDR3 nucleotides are TGTGCTAGTGGTTTGGTGACAGCGGACAATGAGCAGTTCTTC. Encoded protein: CASGLVTADNEQFF. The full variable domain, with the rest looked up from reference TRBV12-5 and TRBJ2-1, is DARVTQTPRHKVTEMGQEVTMRCQPILGHNTVFWYRQTMMQGLELLAYFRNRAPLDDSGMPKDRFSAEMPDATLATLKIQPSEPRDSAVYFCASGLVTADNEQFFGPGTRLTVL.

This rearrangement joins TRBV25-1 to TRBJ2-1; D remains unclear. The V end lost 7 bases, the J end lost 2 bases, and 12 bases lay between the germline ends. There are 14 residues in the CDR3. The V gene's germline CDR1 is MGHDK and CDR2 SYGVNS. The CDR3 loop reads CASTSDGPYNEQFF. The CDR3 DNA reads TGTGCCAGCACCTCAGACGGCCCCTACAATGAGCAGTTCTTC. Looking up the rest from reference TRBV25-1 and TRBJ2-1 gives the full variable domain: EADIYQTPRYLVIGTGKKITLECSQTMGHDKMYWYQQDPGMELHLIHYSYGVNSTEKGDLSSESTVSRIRTEHFPLTLESARPSHTSQYLCASTSDGPYNEQFFGPGTRLTVL.

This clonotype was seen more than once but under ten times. The CDR3 DNA is TGTGCCAGCAGTTACGGGGGGGAAGCTTTCTTT. Translated, it gives CASSYGGEAFF. J is TRBJ1-1 and V is TRBV6-2 or TRBV6-3; the D gene is possibly TRBD1 (5 bases). CDR3 size: 11 residues. Germline V lookup: CDR1 MNHEY, CDR2 SVGEGT. Trimming left V 2 bases short and J 8 bases short, with 6 bases between.

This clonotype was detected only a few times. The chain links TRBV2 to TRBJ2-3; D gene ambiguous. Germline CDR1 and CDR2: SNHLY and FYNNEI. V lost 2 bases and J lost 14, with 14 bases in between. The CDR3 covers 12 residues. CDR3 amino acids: CASSEMGSRPYF. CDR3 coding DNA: TGTGCCAGCAGTGAAATGGGGTCCAGGCCGTATTTT.

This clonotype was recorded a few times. The CDR3 bases are TGTGCCAGCAGCCAAGGAAGGGTAGGAGCTTTCTTT. It translates to CASSQGRVGAFF. The chain recombines TRBV3-1 with TRBJ1-1; the D is unclear. Germline CDR1 reads LGHDT; CDR2 reads YNNKEL (reference sequence). V was cut by 1 base and J by 10 bases, with 10 bases left in between. The CDR3 has 12 amino acids.

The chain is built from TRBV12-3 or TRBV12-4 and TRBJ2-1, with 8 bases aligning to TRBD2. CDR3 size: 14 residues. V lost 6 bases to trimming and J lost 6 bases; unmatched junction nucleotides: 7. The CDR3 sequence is CASRPSGRLNEQFF. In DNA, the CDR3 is TGTGCCAGCAGGCCTAGCGGGCGCCTCAATGAGCAGTTCTTC.

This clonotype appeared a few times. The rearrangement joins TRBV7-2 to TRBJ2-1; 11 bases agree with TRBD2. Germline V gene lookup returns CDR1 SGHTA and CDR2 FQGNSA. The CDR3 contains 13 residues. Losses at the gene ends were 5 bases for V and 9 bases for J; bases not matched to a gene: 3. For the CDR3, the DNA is TGTGCCAGCAGCGGGGGGACTAGCGGTGAGCAGTTCTTC. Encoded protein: CASSGGTSGEQFF.

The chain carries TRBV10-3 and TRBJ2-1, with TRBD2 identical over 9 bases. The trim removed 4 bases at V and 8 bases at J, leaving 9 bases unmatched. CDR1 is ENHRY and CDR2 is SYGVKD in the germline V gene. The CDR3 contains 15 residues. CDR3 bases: TGTGCCATCAGTGTTTCAGCGGGAGGATTGGATGAGCAGTTCTTC. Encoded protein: CAISVSAGGLDEQFF.